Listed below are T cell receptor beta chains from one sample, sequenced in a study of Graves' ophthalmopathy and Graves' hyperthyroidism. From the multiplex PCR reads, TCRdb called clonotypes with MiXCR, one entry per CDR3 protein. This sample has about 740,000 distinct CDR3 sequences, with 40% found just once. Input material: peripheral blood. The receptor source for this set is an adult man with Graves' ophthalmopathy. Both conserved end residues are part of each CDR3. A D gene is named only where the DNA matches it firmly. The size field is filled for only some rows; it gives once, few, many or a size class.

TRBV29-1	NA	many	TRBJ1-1	CSVVYRMNTEAFF	TGCAGCGTTGTATACCGGATGAACACTGAAGCTTTCTTT
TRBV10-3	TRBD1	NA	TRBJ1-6	CAIGAGGNSPLHF	TGTGCCATCGGCGCAGGGGGTAATTCACCCCTCCACTTT
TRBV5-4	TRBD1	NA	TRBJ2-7	CASSRHRQGTYEQYF	TGTGCCAGCAGCCGACACCGACAGGGGACCTACGAGCAGTACTTC
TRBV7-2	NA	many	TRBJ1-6	CASSPWRGGYNSPLHF	TGTGCCAGCAGCCCCTGGAGGGGGGGCTATAATTCACCCCTCCACTTT
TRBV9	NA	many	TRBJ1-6	CASSVVQENSPLHF	TGTGCCAGCAGCGTAGTACAGGAGAATTCACCCCTCCACTTT
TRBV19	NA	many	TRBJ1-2	CASSIPRGYGYTF	TGTGCCAGTAGTATCCCGAGAGGGTATGGCTACACCTTC
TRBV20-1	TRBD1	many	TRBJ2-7	CSAERGQGQYF	TGCAGTGCTGAGAGGGGGCAGGGGCAGTACTTC
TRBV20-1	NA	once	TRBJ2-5	CSANRPGSPETQCF	TGCAGTGCTAACCGACCGGGCTCCCCCGAGACCCAGTGCTTC
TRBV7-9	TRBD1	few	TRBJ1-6	CASSYGQGSPLHF	TGTGCCAGCAGCTATGGACAGGGTTCACCCCTCCACTTT
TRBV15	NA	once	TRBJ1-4	CATSRGGTITSEKLFF	TGTGCCACCAGCAGAGGCGGGACGATAACAAGTGAAAAACTGTTTTTT
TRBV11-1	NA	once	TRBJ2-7	CASSLARQVGELYF	TGTGCCAGCAGCTTAGCACGCCAGGTCGGGGAGCTGTACTTC
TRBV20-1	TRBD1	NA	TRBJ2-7	CSAEGQGGSGEQYF	TGCAGTGCTGAGGGACAGGGAGGGTCCGGCGAGCAGTACTTC
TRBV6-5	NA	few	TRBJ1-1	CAIRMMNTEAFF	TGTGCCATCCGCATGATGAACACTGAAGCTTTCTTT
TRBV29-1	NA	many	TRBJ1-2	CSVERPDDGYTF	TGCAGCGTTGAAAGGCCAGACGATGGCTACACCTTC
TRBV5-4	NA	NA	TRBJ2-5	CASSLVASRVETQYF	TGTGCCAGCAGCTTGGTAGCTTCGAGGGTAGAGACCCAGTACTTC
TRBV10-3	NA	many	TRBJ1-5	CAIGDTLSNQPQHF	TGTGCCATCGGGGACACCCTTAGCAATCAGCCCCAGCATTTT